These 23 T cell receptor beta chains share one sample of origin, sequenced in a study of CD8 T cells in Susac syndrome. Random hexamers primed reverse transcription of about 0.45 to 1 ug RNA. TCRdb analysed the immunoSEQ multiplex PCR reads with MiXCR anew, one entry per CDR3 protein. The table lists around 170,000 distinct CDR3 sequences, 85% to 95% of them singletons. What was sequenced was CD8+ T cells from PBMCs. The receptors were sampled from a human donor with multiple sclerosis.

The CDR3 DNA is TGTGCCAGCAGTTTATTGCGATCCCAAGAGACCCAGTACTTC. Its protein product is CASSLLRSQETQYF. The chain is built from TRBV28 and TRBJ2-5, with no clear D. Between the trimmed V and J ends, which lost 1 base and 1 base, there was a span of 7 bases. The germline CDR1 and CDR2 sequences are MDHEN and SYDVKM. This CDR3 comprises 14 residues.

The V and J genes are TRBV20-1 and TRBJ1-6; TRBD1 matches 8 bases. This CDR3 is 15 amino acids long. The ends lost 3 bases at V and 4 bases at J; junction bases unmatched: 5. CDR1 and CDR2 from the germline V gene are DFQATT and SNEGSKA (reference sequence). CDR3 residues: CSARGTGAYNSPLHF. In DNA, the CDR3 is TGCAGTGCTAGGGGGACAGGAGCTTATAATTCACCCCTCCACTTT.

CDR3 nucleotide sequence: TGTGCCAGCAGTAGACTAGCGGATAAGCGGGTGGTGGAGACCCAGTACTTC. This codes for CASSRLADKRVVETQYF. J is TRBJ2-5 and V is TRBV11-2; 9 bases match TRBD2. The CDR3 has 17 amino acids. The ends lost 6 bases at V and 5 bases at J; junction bases unmatched: 16. CDR1 and CDR2 from the germline V gene are SGHAT and FQNNGV.

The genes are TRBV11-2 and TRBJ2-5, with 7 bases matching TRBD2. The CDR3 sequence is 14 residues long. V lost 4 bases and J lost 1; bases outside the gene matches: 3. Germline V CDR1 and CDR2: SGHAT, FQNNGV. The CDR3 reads CASSYSGIQETQYF. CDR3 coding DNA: TGTGCCAGCAGCTACAGCGGGATCCAAGAGACCCAGTACTTC.

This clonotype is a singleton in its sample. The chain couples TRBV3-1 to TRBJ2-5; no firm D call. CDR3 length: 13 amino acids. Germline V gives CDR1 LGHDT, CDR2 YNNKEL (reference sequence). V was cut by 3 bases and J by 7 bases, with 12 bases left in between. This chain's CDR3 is CASSQVGVGTQYF. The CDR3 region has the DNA TGTGCCAGCAGCCAGGTTGGGGTGGGGACCCAGTACTTC.

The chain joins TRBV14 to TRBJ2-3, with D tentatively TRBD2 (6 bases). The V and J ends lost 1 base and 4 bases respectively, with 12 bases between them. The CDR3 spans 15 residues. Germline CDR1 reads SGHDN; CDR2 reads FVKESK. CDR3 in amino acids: CASSQVGGIADTQYF. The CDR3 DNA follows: TGTGCCAGCAGCCAAGTCGGGGGTATCGCAGATACGCAGTATTTT. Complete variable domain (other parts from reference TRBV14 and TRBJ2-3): EAGVTQFPSHSVIEKGQTVTLRCDPISGHDNLYWYRRVMGKEIKFLLHFVKESKQDESGMPNNRFLAERTGGTYSTLKVQPAELEDSGVYFCASSQVGGIADTQYFGPGTRLTVL.

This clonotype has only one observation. The CDR3 reads CASSLSRQVAYF. The CDR3 coding sequence is TGTGCCAGCAGCCTATCCCGGCAGGTGGCGTACTTC. The chain employs TRBV14 and TRBJ2-7; D ambiguous. The CDR3 is 12 amino acids. CDR1 and CDR2 (germline): SGHDN, FVKESK. Between the trimmed V and J ends, which lost 4 bases and 12 bases, there was a span of 16 bases. Combining the CDR3 with reference TRBV14 and TRBJ2-7 gives the whole variable domain EAGVTQFPSHSVIEKGQTVTLRCDPISGHDNLYWYRRVMGKEIKFLLHFVKESKQDESGMPNNRFLAERTGGTYSTLKVQPAELEDSGVYFCASSLSRQVAYFGPGTRLTVT.

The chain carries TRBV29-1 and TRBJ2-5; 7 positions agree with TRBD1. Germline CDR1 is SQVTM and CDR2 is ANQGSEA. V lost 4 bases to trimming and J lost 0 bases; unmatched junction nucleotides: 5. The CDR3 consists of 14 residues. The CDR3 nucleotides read TGCAGCGTTGCAGGACAGGTGTACCAAGAGACCCAGTACTTC. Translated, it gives CSVAGQVYQETQYF. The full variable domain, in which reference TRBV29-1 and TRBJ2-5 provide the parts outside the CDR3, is SAVISQKPSRDICQRGTSLTIQCQVDSQVTMMFWYRQQPGQSLTLIATANQGSEATYESGFVIDKFPISRPNLTFSTLTVSNMSPEDSSIYLCSVAGQVYQETQYFGPGTRLLVL.

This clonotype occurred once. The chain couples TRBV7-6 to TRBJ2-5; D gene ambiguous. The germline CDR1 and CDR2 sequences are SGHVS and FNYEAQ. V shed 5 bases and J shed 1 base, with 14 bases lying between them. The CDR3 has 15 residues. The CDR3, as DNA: TGTGCCAGCAGCCCCTCCCCGAGGATCCAAGAGACCCAGTACTTC. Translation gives CASSPSPRIQETQYF.

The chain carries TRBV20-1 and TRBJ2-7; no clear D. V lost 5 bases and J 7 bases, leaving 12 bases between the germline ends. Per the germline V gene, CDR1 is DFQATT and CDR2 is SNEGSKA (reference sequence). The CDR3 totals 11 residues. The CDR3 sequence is CSAPLVTEQYF. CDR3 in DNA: TGCAGTGCTCCCTTAGTCACGGAGCAGTACTTC.

The CDR3 DNA follows: TGTGCCAGCAGGACCGGGACTAGCGGGAGTTGGTTCTTC. It codes for CASRTGTSGSWFF. The genes are TRBV6-5 and TRBJ2-1; 14 nucleotides match TRBD2. The germline gives CDR1 MNHEY, CDR2 SVGAGI. The CDR3 is 13 residues long. Trimming took 6 bases from V and 15 from J; bases not matched to a gene: 7.

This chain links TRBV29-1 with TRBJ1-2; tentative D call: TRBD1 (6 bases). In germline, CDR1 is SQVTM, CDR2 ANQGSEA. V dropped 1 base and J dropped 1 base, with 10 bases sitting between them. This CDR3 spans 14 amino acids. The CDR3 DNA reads TGCAGCGTTGAAGGACAGGCTGGTAACTATGGCTACACCTTC. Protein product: CSVEGQAGNYGYTF.

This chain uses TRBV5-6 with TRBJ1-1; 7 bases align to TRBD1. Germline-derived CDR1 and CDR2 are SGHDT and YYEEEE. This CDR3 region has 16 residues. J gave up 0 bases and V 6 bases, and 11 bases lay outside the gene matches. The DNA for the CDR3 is TGTGCCAGCAACTACAGGGGAGGCCTAATGAACACTGAAGCTTTCTTT. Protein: CASNYRGGLMNTEAFF.

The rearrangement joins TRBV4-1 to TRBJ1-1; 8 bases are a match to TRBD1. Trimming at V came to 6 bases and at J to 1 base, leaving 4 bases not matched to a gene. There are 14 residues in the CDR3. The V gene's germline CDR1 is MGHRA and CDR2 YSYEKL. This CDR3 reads CASSNTGGNTEAFF. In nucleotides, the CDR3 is TGCGCCAGCAGTAACACAGGGGGGAACACTGAAGCTTTCTTT.

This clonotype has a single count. CDR3 nucleotide sequence: TGTGCCAGCAGCCGGACTAGCGGGGGTGTTGATACGCAGTATTTT. Translation gives CASSRTSGGVDTQYF. This sequence joins TRBV13 and TRBJ2-3; 13 bases are shared with TRBD2. Germline V gene sequence: CDR1 PRHDT, CDR2 FYEKMQ (reference sequence). The CDR3 is made up of 15 amino acids. J lost 6 bases, V lost 5 bases, and 5 bases had no gene match.

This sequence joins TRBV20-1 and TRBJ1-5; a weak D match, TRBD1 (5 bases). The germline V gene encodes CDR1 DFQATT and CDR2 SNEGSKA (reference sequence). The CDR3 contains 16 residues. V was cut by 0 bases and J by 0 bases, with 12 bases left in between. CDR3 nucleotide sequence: TGCAGTGCTAGAGATCAGGGAAGTTATAGCAATCAGCCCCAGCATTTT. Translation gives CSARDQGSYSNQPQHF.

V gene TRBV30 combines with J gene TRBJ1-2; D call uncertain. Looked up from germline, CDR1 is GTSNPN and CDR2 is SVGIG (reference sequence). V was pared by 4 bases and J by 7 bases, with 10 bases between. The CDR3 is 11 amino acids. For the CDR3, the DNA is TGTGCCTGGATGGGGAGAGGTGGCTACACCTTC. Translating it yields CAWMGRGGYTF.

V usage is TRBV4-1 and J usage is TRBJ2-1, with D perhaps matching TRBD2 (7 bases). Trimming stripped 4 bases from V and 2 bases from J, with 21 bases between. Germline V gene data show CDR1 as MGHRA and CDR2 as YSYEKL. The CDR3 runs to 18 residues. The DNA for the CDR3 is TGCGCCAGCAGCCCTCAGGGCGGGGGCGGGAGAGCCTACAATGAGCAGTTCTTC. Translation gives CASSPQGGGGRAYNEQFF.

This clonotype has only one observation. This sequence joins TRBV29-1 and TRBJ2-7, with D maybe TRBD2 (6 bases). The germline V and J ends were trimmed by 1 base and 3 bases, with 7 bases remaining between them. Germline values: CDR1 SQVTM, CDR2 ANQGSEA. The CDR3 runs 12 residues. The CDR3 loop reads CSVEGTNYEQYF. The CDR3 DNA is TGCAGCGTTGAAGGGACTAACTACGAGCAGTACTTC.

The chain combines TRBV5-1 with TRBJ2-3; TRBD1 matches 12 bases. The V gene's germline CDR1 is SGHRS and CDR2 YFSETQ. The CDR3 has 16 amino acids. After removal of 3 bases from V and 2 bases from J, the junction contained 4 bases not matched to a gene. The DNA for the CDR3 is TGCGCCAGCAGCTCCCGGGACAGGGGGCCCACAGATACGCAGTATTTT. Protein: CASSSRDRGPTDTQYF. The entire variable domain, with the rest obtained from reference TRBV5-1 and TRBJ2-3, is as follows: KAGVTQTPRYLIKTRGQQVTLSCSPISGHRSVSWYQQTPGQGLQFLFEYFSETQRNKGNFPGRFSGRQFSNSRSEMNVSTLELGDSALYLCASSSRDRGPTDTQYFGPGTRLTVL.

The CDR3 DNA follows: TGTGCCAGCAGTTACGCTTATCGGGGGGGCACAGATACGCAGTATTTT. This gives the protein CASSYAYRGGTDTQYF. The chain uses TRBV6-5 and TRBJ2-3; 7 positions agree with TRBD2. Losses at the gene ends were 2 bases for V and 1 base for J; bases not matched to a gene: 6. CDR1 MNHEY and CDR2 SVGAGI come from the germline V gene. The CDR3 has 16 amino acids.

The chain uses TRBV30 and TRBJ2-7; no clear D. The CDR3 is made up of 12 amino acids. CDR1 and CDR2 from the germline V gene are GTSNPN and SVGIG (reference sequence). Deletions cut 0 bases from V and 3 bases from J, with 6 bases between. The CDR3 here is CAWSVVVYEQYF. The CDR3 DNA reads TGTGCCTGGAGTGTAGTTGTCTACGAGCAGTACTTC.

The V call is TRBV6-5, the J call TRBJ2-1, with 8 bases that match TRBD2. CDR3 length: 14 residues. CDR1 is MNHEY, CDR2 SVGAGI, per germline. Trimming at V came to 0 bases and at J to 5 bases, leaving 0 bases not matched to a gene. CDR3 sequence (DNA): TGTGCCAGCAGTTACTCTAGCGGGGACAATGAGCAGTTCTTC. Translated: CASSYSSGDNEQFF.